These 25 T cell receptor beta chains were all obtained from the same sample, sequenced in a study of blood T cells in healthy people across ages. A second PCR, run for about 7 to 12 cycles, used a sample-barcoded 5' primer plus a J-beta primer mix. TCRdb recomputed calls from the 5' RACE reads with MiXCR, one row per CDR3 protein. Counted here are about 830,000 distinct CDR3 sequences, 55% to 70% occurring once; the ten biggest clones make up roughly 22%. The specimen sequenced was blood. The receptor source for this set is a man younger than 45 in good health.

The V call is TRBV7-9, the J call TRBJ2-1; 12 nucleotides match TRBD2. V was clipped by 5 bases and J by 9 bases; unmatched bases: 8. Per germline, CDR1 SEHNR and CDR2 FQNEAQ (reference sequence). There are 15 residues in the CDR3. For the CDR3, the DNA is TGTGCCAGCAGCCGGGGACTAGCGGGCCCCGCTGAGCAGTTCTTC. Translating it yields CASSRGLAGPAEQFF.

In this sample, this clonotype turned up a few times. The chain has TRBV29-1 and TRBJ2-7; D remains unclear. Per the germline V gene, CDR1 is SQVTM and CDR2 is ANQGSEA. Trimming pared 4 bases from V and 2 bases from J, leaving 9 bases between. CDR3 length: 12 residues. The CDR3, as DNA: TGCAGCGTTGGTCCTGGGACCTACGAGCAGTACTTC. Translated: CSVGPGTYEQYF.

The chain joins TRBV19 to TRBJ1-2; maybe TRBD1 (6 bases). V was trimmed by 4 bases and J by 8 bases, leaving 17 bases between them. CDR3 length equals 14 residues. Germline lookup yields CDR1 LNHDA and CDR2 SQIVND (reference sequence). CDR3 amino acids: CASSNRDKGVGYTF. The CDR3 nucleotides read TGTGCCAGTAGTAACCGGGACAAAGGAGTGGGCTACACCTTC.

J is TRBJ1-2 and V is TRBV4-3, with D perhaps TRBD1 (5 bases). The CDR3 sequence is 16 residues long. Germline V gene data show CDR1 as LGHNA and CDR2 as YSLEER. V was clipped by 0 bases and J by 4 bases, with 15 bases between them. CDR3 sequence: CASSQESLGGSYGYTF. The CDR3 DNA follows: TGCGCCAGCAGCCAAGAGTCCCTTGGGGGTTCCTATGGCTACACCTTC.

The chain is built from TRBV24-1 and TRBJ2-1; 7 bases fit TRBD2. TRBJ2-7 matches the DNA end more closely, so the J call is doubtful. Germline V CDR1 and CDR2: KGHDR, SFDVKD. The CDR3 totals 15 residues. CDR3 in amino acids: CATSPGLSPYNEQYF. The DNA of the CDR3 is TGTGCCACCAGCCCGGGACTAAGTCCCTACAATGAGCAGTACTTC.

In this sample, this clonotype turned up once. CDR3 sequence reads: CASKVRGGYEQYF. Here the CDR3 DNA reads TGTGCCAGCAAAGTACGTGGGGGCTACGAGCAGTACTTC. The V call is TRBV6-1, the J call TRBJ2-7; D may match TRBD1 or TRBD2 (5 bases each). The CDR3 contains 13 residues. From germline, CDR1 is MNHNS and CDR2 SASEGT. V lost 7 bases and J lost 3, with 13 bases in between.

The chain is built from TRBV20-1 and TRBJ1-2; possible D gene TRBD1, 6 bases. Per germline, CDR1 DFQATT and CDR2 SNEGSKA (reference sequence). The CDR3 extends over 13 amino acids. V lost 4 bases, J lost 4 bases, and 13 bases lay in between. The CDR3 sequence: CSATAGASYGYTF. In DNA form, the CDR3 reads TGCAGTGCTACGGCGGGGGCCAGCTATGGCTACACCTTC.

The chain links TRBV20-1 to TRBJ1-6, with a tentative D call TRBD1 (6 bases). Looked up from germline, CDR1 is DFQATT and CDR2 is SNEGSKA (reference sequence). Between the trimmed V and J ends, which lost 6 bases and 9 bases, there was a span of 18 bases. This CDR3 spans 14 amino acids. CDR3 sequence reads: CSASTGTQGSPLHF. The DNA of the CDR3 is TGCAGTGCCTCGACAGGAACTCAGGGTTCACCCCTCCACTTT.

This rearrangement joins TRBV4-3 to TRBJ2-7; TRBD1 matches at 8 bases. The CDR3 is 14 amino acids. The V gene end was trimmed by 4 bases and the J gene end by 0 bases; junction bases not matched to a gene: 2. Germline assignment: CDR1 LGHNA and CDR2 YSLEER. CDR3 DNA: TGCGCCAGCAGCCCAGGGGGCAACTCCTACGAGCAGTACTTC. It yields the protein CASSPGGNSYEQYF.

This clonotype was observed a few times. The V call is TRBV20-1, the J call TRBJ2-1; a weak D match, TRBD1 (6 bases). Trimming removed 6 bases from V and 0 bases from J, with 18 bases in between. Germline V gene sequence: CDR1 DFQATT, CDR2 SNEGSKA (reference sequence). The CDR3 has 16 residues. In nucleotides, the CDR3 is TGCAGTGCCCAACGGTCAGCGGACAGCTCCTACAATGAGCAGTTCTTC. It codes for CSAQRSADSSYNEQFF.

This sequence joins TRBV28 and TRBJ2-1, with 12 bases identical to TRBD1. The CDR3 runs to 17 residues. Trimming at V came to 3 bases and at J to 7 bases, leaving 10 bases not matched to a gene. CDR1 is MDHEN, CDR2 SYDVKM, per germline. CDR3 residues: CASSFRRDRGRLNEQFF. The CDR3 nucleotides read TGTGCCAGCAGTTTTCGTCGGGACAGGGGGCGCCTGAATGAGCAGTTCTTC.

The chain joins TRBV6-2 or TRBV6-3 to TRBJ1-2; D gene ambiguous. CDR3 size: 13 residues. V was cut by 2 bases and J by 8 bases, with 12 bases left in between. The V gene's germline CDR1 is MNHEY and CDR2 SVGEGT. For the CDR3, the DNA is TGTGCCAGCAGTTACACTCCGGGGAACGGCTACACCTTC. It codes for CASSYTPGNGYTF.

The genes are TRBV7-6 and TRBJ1-1, with a weak D call TRBD1 (6 bases). The CDR3 extends over 16 amino acids. CDR1 SGHVS and CDR2 FNYEAQ come from the germline V gene. Trimming took off 5 bases at V and 6 bases at J, with 22 bases between the two ends. The DNA of the CDR3 is TGTGCCAGCAGCCTAAATAGCATGGGGGCGCGAGCTGAAGCTTTCTTT. This translates into CASSLNSMGARAEAFF. The entire variable domain, with the rest obtained from reference TRBV7-6 and TRBJ1-1, is as follows: GAGVSQSPRYKVTKRGQDVALRCDPISGHVSLYWYRQALGQGPEFLTYFNYEAQQDKSGLPNDRFSAERPEGSISTLTIQRTEQRDSAMYRCASSLNSMGARAEAFFGQGTRLTVV.

The chain has TRBV20-1 and TRBJ2-1, with TRBD2 identical over 9 bases. The J call could be wrong; TRBJ2-7 is a better fit for the DNA end. The CDR3 has 16 amino acids. In germline, CDR1 is DFQATT, CDR2 SNEGSKA (reference sequence). CDR3 in amino acids: CSARGWGGRAGYEQYF. The CDR3 nucleotides are TGCAGTGCTAGAGGATGGGGCGGGAGGGCAGGGTACGAGCAGTACTTC.

The rearrangement joins TRBV12-3 or TRBV12-4 to TRBJ1-6; no clear D. V gave up 0 bases and J gave up 16 bases, with 10 bases separating them. The CDR3 sequence is 12 residues long. This CDR3 is CASSLAGRLLHF. As DNA, the CDR3 is TGTGCCAGCAGTTTAGCCGGCCGCCTACTCCACTTT.

The chain uses TRBV4-2 and TRBJ1-2; D call uncertain. Trimming cost V 1 base and J 6 bases, with 12 bases left between them. This CDR3 has 14 amino acids. Germline values: CDR1 LGHNA, CDR2 YNFKEQ. The CDR3: CASSQGEPGNGYTF. The DNA of the CDR3 is TGTGCCAGCAGCCAAGGTGAGCCTGGGAATGGCTACACCTTC.

This clonotype was observed a handful of times. The CDR3 bases are TGTGCCAGCAGCTCGACAAGCGGGGAGACCCAGTACTTC. Translating gives CASSSTSGETQYF. The chain recombines TRBV7-3 with TRBJ2-5, with a tentative D call TRBD2 (6 bases). Germline-derived CDR1 and CDR2 are SGHTA and FQGTGA. The CDR3 sequence is 13 residues long. V was cut by 4 bases and J by 5 bases, with 11 bases left in between.

In this sample, this clonotype turned up a few times. The chain recombines TRBV6-5 with TRBJ2-7, with a tentative D call TRBD2 (6 bases). Germline lookup yields CDR1 MNHEY and CDR2 SVGAGI. This CDR3 region has 13 residues. V was clipped by 2 bases and J by 5 bases, with 10 bases between them. This CDR3 reads CASSYLWGDEQYF. The CDR3 DNA sequence: TGTGCCAGCAGTTACCTATGGGGGGACGAGCAGTACTTC.

The genes are TRBV7-9 and TRBJ2-7; D perhaps matches TRBD2 (5 bases). CDR3 size: 14 residues. Germline V lookup: CDR1 SEHNR, CDR2 FQNEAQ (reference sequence). The V gene lost 5 bases and the J gene lost 2 bases, with 13 bases spanning the gap. CDR3 region: CASSVGLAPYEQYF. The DNA for the CDR3 is TGTGCCAGCAGCGTTGGACTGGCGCCCTACGAGCAGTACTTC.

The rearrangement links TRBV12-3 or TRBV12-4 to TRBJ1-2; TRBD1 matches at 7 bases. The CDR3 has 17 amino acids. The V and J ends lost 6 bases and 0 bases, in that order; junction bases with no gene match: 13. The CDR3 protein is CASRRATGQPPNYGYTF. In DNA, the CDR3 is TGTGCCAGCAGGCGCGCGACGGGACAGCCTCCTAACTATGGCTACACCTTC.

This clonotype appeared a single time. The V call is TRBV3-1, the J call TRBJ1-2, with D maybe TRBD1 (6 bases). CDR3 length: 14 amino acids. Trimming cost V 5 bases and J 5 bases, with 15 bases left between them. Germline CDR1 LGHDT, CDR2 YNNKEL (reference sequence). CDR3 in amino acids: CASSAAGAIYGYTF. CDR3 sequence (DNA): TGTGCCAGCAGCGCAGCAGGGGCCATTTATGGCTACACCTTC. Looking up the rest from reference TRBV3-1 and TRBJ1-2 gives the full variable domain: DTAVSQTPKYLVTQMGNDKSIKCEQNLGHDTMYWYKQDSKKFLKIMFSYNNKELIINETVPNRFSPKSPDKAHLNLHINSLELGDSAVYFCASSAAGAIYGYTFGSGTRLTVV.

The J gene is TRBJ2-7, the V gene TRBV6-5; 8 positions agree with TRBD1. This CDR3 region has 17 residues. Germline V lookup: CDR1 MNHEY, CDR2 SVGAGI. V shed 3 bases, J shed 1 base, and the junction held 11 bases outside the gene matches. DNA for the CDR3: TGTGCCAGCAGTTATTTAGGACAGGGTGTAAAATCCTACGAGCAGTACTTC. Its protein product is CASSYLGQGVKSYEQYF.

The chain is built from TRBV3-1 and TRBJ2-5, with 8 bases fitting TRBD2. This CDR3 is built from 14 residues. J was trimmed by 11 bases and V by 3 bases; bases with no gene match: 11. Germline lookup yields CDR1 LGHDT and CDR2 YNNKEL (reference sequence). In DNA form, the CDR3 reads TGTGCCAGCAGCCAGTCCGGGACTAGATGGGAGCAGTACTTC. This encodes CASSQSGTRWEQYF.

This clonotype appeared many times. The genes are TRBV4-2 and TRBJ2-7; possible D gene TRBD2, 6 bases. V shed 3 bases and J shed 0 bases, with 21 bases lying between them. The CDR3 is 18 residues long. CDR1 and CDR2 (germline): LGHNA, YNFKEQ. The CDR3 loop reads CASSQAAQARDFSYEQYF. The CDR3 nucleotides are TGTGCCAGCAGCCAGGCCGCTCAAGCCCGGGACTTCTCCTACGAGCAGTACTTC.

This clonotype was seen a few times. V gene TRBV6-5 combines with J gene TRBJ1-6; possible D gene TRBD1, 5 bases. Germline CDR1 is MNHEY and CDR2 is SVGAGI. The V end lost 10 bases, the J end lost 10 bases, and 14 bases lay between the germline ends. This CDR3 has 12 amino acids. The CDR3 DNA reads as TGTGCCACCACCCTAAGGGGCTCACCCCTCCACTTT. Translating it yields CATTLRGSPLHF.